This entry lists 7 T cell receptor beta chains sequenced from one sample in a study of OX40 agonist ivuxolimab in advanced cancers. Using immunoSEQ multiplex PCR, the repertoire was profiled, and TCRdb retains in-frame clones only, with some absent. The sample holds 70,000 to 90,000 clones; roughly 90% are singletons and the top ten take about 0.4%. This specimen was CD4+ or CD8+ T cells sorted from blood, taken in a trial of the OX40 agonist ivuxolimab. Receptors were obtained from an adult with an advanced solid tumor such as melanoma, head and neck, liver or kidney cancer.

CDR3 nucleotide sequence: TGTGCCAGCAGCTTGGCTGGCCGGGATGAGACCCAGTACTTC. Amino acid sequence: CASSLAGRDETQYF. V and J are TRBV5-4 and TRBJ2-5, with D possibly TRBD2 on 5 matching bases. The CDR3 is made up of 14 amino acids. CDR1 SGHNT and CDR2 YYREEE come from the germline V gene (reference sequence). Trimming cost V 0 bases and J 5 bases, with 11 bases left between them.

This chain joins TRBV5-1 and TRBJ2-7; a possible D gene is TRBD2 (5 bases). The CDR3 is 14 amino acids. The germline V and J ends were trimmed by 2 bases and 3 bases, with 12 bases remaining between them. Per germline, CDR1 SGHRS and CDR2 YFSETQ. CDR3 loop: CASSLGQAGYEQYF. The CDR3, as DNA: TGCGCCAGCAGCTTAGGCCAGGCGGGCTACGAGCAGTACTTC. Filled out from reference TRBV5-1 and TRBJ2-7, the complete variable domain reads KAGVTQTPRYLIKTRGQQVTLSCSPISGHRSVSWYQQTPGQGLQFLFEYFSETQRNKGNFPGRFSGRQFSNSRSEMNVSTLELGDSALYLCASSLGQAGYEQYFGPGTRLTVT.

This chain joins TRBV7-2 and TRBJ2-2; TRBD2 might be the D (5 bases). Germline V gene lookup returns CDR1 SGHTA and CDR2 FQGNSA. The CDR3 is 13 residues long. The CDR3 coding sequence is TGTGCAACCTCTCGAGGGTTCACCGGGGAGCTGTTTTTT. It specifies CATSRGFTGELFF.

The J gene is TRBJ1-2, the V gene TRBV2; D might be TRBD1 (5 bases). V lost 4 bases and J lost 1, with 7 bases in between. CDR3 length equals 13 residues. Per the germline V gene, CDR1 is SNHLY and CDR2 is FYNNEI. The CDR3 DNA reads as TGTGCCAGCAGTGCGGGGCTTAACTATGGCTACACCTTC. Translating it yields CASSAGLNYGYTF.

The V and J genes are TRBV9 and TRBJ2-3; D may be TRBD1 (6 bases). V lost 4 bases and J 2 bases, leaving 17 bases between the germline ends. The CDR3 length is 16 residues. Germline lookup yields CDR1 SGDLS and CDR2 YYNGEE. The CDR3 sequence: CASSPQGRGYTDTQYF. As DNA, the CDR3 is TGTGCCAGCAGCCCACAGGGTCGGGGCTACACAGATACGCAGTATTTT.

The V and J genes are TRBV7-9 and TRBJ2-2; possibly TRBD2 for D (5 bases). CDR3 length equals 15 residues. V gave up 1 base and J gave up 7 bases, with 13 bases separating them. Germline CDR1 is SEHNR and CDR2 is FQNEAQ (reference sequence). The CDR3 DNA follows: TGTGCCAGCAGCTTAGTACCTCAAGGGAGCGGGGAGCTGTTTTTT. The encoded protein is CASSLVPQGSGELFF.

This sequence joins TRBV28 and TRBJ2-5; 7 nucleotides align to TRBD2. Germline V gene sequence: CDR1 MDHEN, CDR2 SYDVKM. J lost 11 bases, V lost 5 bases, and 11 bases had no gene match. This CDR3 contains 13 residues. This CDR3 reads CASSPGTTWEQYF. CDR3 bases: TGTGCCAGCAGTCCTGGGACTACCTGGGAGCAGTACTTC.